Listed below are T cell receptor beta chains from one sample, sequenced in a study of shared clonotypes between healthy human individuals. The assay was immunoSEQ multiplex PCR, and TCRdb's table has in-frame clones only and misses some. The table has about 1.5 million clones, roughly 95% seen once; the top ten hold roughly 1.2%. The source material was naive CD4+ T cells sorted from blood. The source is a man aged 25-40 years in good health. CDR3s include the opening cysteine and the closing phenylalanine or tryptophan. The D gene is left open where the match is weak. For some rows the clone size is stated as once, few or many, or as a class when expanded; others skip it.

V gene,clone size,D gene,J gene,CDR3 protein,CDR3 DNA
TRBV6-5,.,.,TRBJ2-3,CASSGGTVGTDTQYF,TGTGCCAGCAGCGGAGGGACAGTAGGTACGGATACGCAGTATTTT
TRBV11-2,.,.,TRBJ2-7,CASSPYYEQYF,TGTGCCAGCAGCCCTTACTACGAGCAGTACTTC
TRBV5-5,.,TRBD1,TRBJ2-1,CASSPLVQGVNEQFF,TGTGCCAGCAGCCCTCTTGTGCAGGGGGTCAATGAGCAGTTCTTC
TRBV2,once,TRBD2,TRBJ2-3,CARGTSGSDTQYF,TGTGCCAGAGGGACTAGCGGATCAGATACGCAGTATTTT
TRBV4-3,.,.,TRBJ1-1,CASSRRPNTEAFF,TGCGCCAGCAGTCGGAGACCGAACACTGAAGCTTTCTTT
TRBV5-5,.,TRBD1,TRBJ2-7,CASSMTGAFYEQYF,TGTGCCAGCAGCATGACAGGGGCCTTCTACGAGCAGTACTTC
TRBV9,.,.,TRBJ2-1,CASSVELGDHNEQFF,TGTGCCAGCAGCGTAGAACTAGGGGACCACAATGAGCAGTTCTTC
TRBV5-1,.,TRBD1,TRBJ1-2,CASSLEGAGNYGYTF,TGCGCCAGCAGCTTGGAGGGGGCGGGAAACTATGGCTACACCTTC
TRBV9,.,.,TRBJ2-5,CASSVEGRRETQYF,TGTGCCAGCAGCGTAGAGGGTAGAAGAGAGACCCAGTACTTC
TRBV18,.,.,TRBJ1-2,CASSPSAQGANYGYTF,TGTGCCAGCTCCCCCTCCGCACAGGGAGCTAACTATGGCTACACCTTC
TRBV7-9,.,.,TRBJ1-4,CASSLYHRATNEKLFF,TGTGCCAGCAGCTTATACCACAGAGCAACTAATGAAAAACTGTTTTTT
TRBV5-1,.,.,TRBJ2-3,CASTKGGTDTQYF,TGCGCCAGCACCAAAGGGGGGACAGATACGCAGTATTTT
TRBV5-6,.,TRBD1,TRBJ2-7,CASSFGDRGHEQYF,TGTGCCAGCAGCTTTGGGGACAGGGGCCACGAGCAGTACTTC
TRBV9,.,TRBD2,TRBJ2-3,CASSVVPGGGSTDTQYF,TGTGCCAGCAGCGTAGTACCTGGCGGGGGTAGCACAGATACGCAGTATTTT
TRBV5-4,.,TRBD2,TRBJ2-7,CASSLTAGLAVYEQYF,TGTGCCAGCAGCTTAACGGCTGGGCTAGCGGTATACGAGCAGTACTTC
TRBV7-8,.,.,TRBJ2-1,CASSLMEGNEQFF,TGTGCCAGCAGCTTAATGGAAGGCAATGAGCAGTTCTTC
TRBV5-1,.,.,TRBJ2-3,CASSLGATDTQYF,TGCGCCAGCAGCCTCGGGGCGACAGATACGCAGTATTTT
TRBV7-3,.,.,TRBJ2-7,CASSPGPAFSYEQYF,TGTGCCAGCAGTCCCGGACCTGCGTTCTCCTACGAGCAGTACTTC
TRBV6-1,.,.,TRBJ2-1,CASSESSYEQFF,TGTGCCAGCAGTGAATCATCATATGAGCAGTTCTTC
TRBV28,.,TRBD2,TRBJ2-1,CASSLRASGNNEQFF,TGTGCCAGCAGTTTACGGGCTAGCGGTAACAATGAGCAGTTCTTC
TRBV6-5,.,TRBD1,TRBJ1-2,CASSFRDSYGYTF,TGTGCCAGCAGTTTCCGGGACAGCTATGGCTACACCTTC
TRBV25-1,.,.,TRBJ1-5,CASSEGGSQHF,TGTGCCAGCAGTGAGGGTGGGTCCCAGCATTTT
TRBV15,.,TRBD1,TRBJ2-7,CATSRGDRAPSYEQYF,TGTGCCACCAGCAGGGGGGACAGGGCACCATCCTACGAGCAGTACTTC
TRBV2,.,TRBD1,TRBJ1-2,CASSETPLDRVKDFHYGYTF,TGTGCCAGCAGCGAAACGCCTTTGGACAGGGTAAAGGATTTCCATTATGGCTACACCTTC
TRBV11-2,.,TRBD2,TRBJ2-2,CASSSPGLAGKNTGELFF,TGTGCCAGCAGCTCACCGGGACTAGCGGGAAAAAACACCGGGGAGCTGTTTTTT
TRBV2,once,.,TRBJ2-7,CASTGGVYEQYF,TGTGCCAGCACTGGGGGCGTGTACGAGCAGTACTTC
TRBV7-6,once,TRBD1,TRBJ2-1,CASSFPRLVQGDNEQFF,TGTGCCAGCAGCTTCCCCCGCCTAGTCCAGGGGGACAATGAGCAGTTCTTC
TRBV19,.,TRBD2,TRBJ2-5,CASSITGGLGTQYF,TGTGCCAGTAGTATAACGGGGGGGCTGGGGACCCAGTACTTC
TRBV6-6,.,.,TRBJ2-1,CASSYALVMGQNEQFF,TGTGCCAGCAGTTACGCGCTAGTGATGGGGCAAAATGAGCAGTTCTTC
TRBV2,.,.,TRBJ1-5,CASSEGWAGNQPQHF,TGTGCCAGCAGTGAAGGGTGGGCAGGCAATCAGCCCCAGCATTTT
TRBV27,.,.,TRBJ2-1,CASSRFTGQSSYNEQFF,TGTGCCAGCAGTAGATTTACCGGACAGAGCTCCTACAATGAGCAGTTCTTC
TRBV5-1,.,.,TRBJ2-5,CASSLPSLQTQYF,TGCGCCAGCAGCTTGCCCTCTCTGCAGACCCAGTACTTC
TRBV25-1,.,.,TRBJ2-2,CASSESWGIDTGELFF,TGTGCCAGCAGTGAATCCTGGGGTATTGACACCGGGGAGCTGTTTTTT
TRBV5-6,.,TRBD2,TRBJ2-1,CASSYSGSDYNEQFF,TGTGCCAGCAGCTACAGCGGGAGTGACTACAATGAGCAGTTCTTC
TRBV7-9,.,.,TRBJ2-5,CASSLLGGWLGETQYF,TGTGCCAGCAGCTTACTGGGGGGCTGGCTTGGAGAGACCCAGTACTTC
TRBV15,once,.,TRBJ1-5,CATSRAGGGAGQPQHF,TGTGCCACCAGCAGAGCCGGAGGGGGGGCGGGTCAGCCCCAGCATTTT
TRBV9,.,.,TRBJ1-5,CASSERGARRSNQPQHF,TGTGCCAGCAGCGAGAGGGGAGCGAGGCGAAGCAATCAGCCCCAGCATTTT
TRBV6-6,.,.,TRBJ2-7,CATRRGPYEQYF,TGTGCCACCCGACGTGGTCCCTACGAGCAGTACTTC
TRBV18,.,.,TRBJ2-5,CASSPTSGELVTQYF,TGTGCCAGCTCACCGACCTCAGGGGAGTTGGTGACCCAGTACTTC
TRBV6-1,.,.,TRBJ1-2,CASSVISARGNGYTF,TGTGCCAGCAGTGTTATATCCGCGAGGGGGAATGGCTACACCTTC
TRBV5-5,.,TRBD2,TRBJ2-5,CASSLMASGSRETQYF,TGTGCCAGCAGCTTGATGGCTAGCGGGAGTCGGGAGACCCAGTACTTC
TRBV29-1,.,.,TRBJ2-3,CSVEAGGTDTQYF,TGCAGCGTTGAAGCGGGAGGCACAGATACGCAGTATTTT
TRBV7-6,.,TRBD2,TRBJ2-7,CASSLAGGSTNEQYF,TGTGCCAGCAGCTTAGCGGGAGGGTCCACCAACGAGCAGTACTTC
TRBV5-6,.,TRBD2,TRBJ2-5,CASRLAGDLKTQYF,TGTGCCAGCCGACTAGCGGGAGATCTAAAGACCCAGTACTTC
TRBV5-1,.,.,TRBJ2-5,CASSTEETQYF,TGCGCCAGCAGCACTGAGGAGACCCAGTACTTC